This T cell receptor beta chain was identified during a study of T cells in Graves' hyperthyroidism and ophthalmopathy. Study results and limitations: In simple terms, a model built on 13 V-J features told ophthalmopathy apart from stable hyperthyroidism.

This clonotype was recorded many times. Its antigen is not known. There were TCR beta CDR3 regions amplified from RNA transcripts. TCR CDR3 regions were first amplified by RT-PCR with HTBI primers. TCRdb fed the multiplex PCR reads into MiXCR, producing one record per CDR3 protein. Among 650,000 to 750,000 distinct CDR3 sequences listed, around 13% were seen once. CDR1 is SNHLY, CDR2 FYNNEI, per germline. The CDR3 totals 12 residues. Trimming took 8 bases from V and 3 from J, leaving 10 bases between them. What was sequenced was blood. The chain joins TRBV2 to TRBJ2-5; D remains ambiguous. This clonotype originated in a woman between 18 and 30 years old with Graves' hyperthyroidism. The CDR3 coding sequence is TGTGCCAGCCCGACTGCCAAAGAGACCCAGTACTTC. It is translated as CASPTAKETQYF.